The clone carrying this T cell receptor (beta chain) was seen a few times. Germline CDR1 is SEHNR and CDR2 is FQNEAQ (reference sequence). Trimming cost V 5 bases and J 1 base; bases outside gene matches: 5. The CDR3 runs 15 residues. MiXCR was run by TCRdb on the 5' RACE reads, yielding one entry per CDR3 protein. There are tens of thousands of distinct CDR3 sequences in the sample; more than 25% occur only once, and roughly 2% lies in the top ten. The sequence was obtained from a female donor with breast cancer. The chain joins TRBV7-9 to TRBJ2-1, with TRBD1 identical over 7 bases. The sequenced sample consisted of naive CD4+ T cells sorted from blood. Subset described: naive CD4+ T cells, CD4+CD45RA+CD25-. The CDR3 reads CASSALRGSYNEQFF. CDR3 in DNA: TGTGCCAGCAGCGCCCTCAGGGGGTCCTACAATGAGCAGTTCTTC.